What follows is one T cell receptor beta chain and its context. Its antigen is not identified. MiXCR was run by TCRdb on the reads, yielding one entry per CDR3 protein. This sample has roughly 500,000 distinct CDR3 sequences, with about 33% found just once. This specimen comes from a study of T cell repertoires in cytomegalovirus infection. Across the study: Indicated by public TCR beta signatures were CMV infection and matching HLA type. Study-wide findings and caveats: The ex vivo response showed dominance by HLA-C-restricted CMV-specific TCR beta clonotypes.

The specimen comprised cultured PBMCs, sampled from culture after CMV antigen stimulation. The clonotype was recovered from a human donor in good health (CMV status not recorded). Some clones in this sample may be carry-over from other donors' samples.

CDR3 DNA sequence: TGTGCCAGTAGCAGGGAAACAGGGTTCTATGGCTACACCTTC. Amino acids: CASSRETGFYGYTF. V is TRBV19 and J is TRBJ1-2; D is possibly TRBD1 (6 bases). CDR1 and CDR2 (germline): LNHDA, SQIVND (reference sequence). V was clipped by 6 bases and J by 4 bases, with 15 bases between them. The CDR3 has 14 residues.